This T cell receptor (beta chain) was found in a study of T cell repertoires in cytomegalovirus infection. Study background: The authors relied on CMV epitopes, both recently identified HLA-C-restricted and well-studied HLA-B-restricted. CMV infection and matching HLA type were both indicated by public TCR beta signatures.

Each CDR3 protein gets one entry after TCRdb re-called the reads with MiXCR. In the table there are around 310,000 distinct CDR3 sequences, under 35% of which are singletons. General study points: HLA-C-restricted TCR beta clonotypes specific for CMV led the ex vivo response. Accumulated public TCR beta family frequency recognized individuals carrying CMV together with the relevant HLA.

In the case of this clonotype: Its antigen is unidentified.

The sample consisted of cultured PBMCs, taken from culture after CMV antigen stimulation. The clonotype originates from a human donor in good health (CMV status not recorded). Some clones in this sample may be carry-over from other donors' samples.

CDR3 DNA: TGTGCCAGCAGCTCCTTGGGAGCGGGAGCTCCCTACAATGAGCAGTTCTTC. Its translation: CASSSLGAGAPYNEQFF. The V and J genes are TRBV6-2 or TRBV6-3 and TRBJ2-1; 8 positions match TRBD2. V shed 6 bases and J 2 bases; nucleotides not matched to a gene: 12. The CDR3 consists of 17 residues. CDR1 is MNHEY, CDR2 SVGEGT, per germline.